This T cell receptor beta chain was retrieved from a study of blood T cell repertoires in COVID-19. Overall study: From T cells, B-cell-depleted T cells, or PBMCs came the material, which was cDNA or gDNA.

Original processing methods: Amplification of reference gene primers provided the estimated nucleated cell counts. The data were produced by immunoSEQ multiplex PCR, yet TCRdb's version contains in-frame clones alone and is incomplete. The V and J calls and clone size are taken from that table; D and trimming were inferred from the DNA. Of 300,000 to 450,000 clones listed, approximately 86% are singletons. The germline gives CDR1 SGHTA, CDR2 FQGNSA. CDR3 size: 14 residues. Trimming at V came to 3 bases and at J to 2 bases, leaving 0 bases not matched to a gene. Sequenced sample: peripheral blood. This receptor was obtained from a human donor in a cohort sampled during active COVID-19. The chain employs TRBV7-2 and TRBJ2-7, with TRBD2 identical over 11 bases. CDR3 DNA sequence: TGTGCCAGCAGCTTTAGCGGGGGGGCCTACGAGCAGTACTTC. Protein sequence: CASSFSGGAYEQYF.